This TCR beta chain was retrieved from a study of PD-1 blockade in mismatch repair-deficient tumors. Here immunoSEQ multiplex PCR was the method, and the copy in TCRdb shows in-frame clones only, minus some. The sample has approximately 120,000 clones; 85% to 90% are singletons. Germline lookup yields CDR1 MDHEN and CDR2 SYDVKM. The CDR3 sequence is 16 residues long. V shed 5 bases and J shed 0 bases, with 16 bases lying between them. This specimen consisted of peripheral blood, obtained 44 weeks after starting pembrolizumab. The chain joins TRBV28 to TRBJ2-5, with D maybe TRBD2 (6 bases). The source is an adult with mismatch repair-deficient cancer. CDR3 sequence reads: CASSPTAREDQETQYF. The CDR3 DNA sequence: TGTGCCAGCAGTCCTACGGCCAGGGAGGACCAAGAGACCCAGTACTTC.